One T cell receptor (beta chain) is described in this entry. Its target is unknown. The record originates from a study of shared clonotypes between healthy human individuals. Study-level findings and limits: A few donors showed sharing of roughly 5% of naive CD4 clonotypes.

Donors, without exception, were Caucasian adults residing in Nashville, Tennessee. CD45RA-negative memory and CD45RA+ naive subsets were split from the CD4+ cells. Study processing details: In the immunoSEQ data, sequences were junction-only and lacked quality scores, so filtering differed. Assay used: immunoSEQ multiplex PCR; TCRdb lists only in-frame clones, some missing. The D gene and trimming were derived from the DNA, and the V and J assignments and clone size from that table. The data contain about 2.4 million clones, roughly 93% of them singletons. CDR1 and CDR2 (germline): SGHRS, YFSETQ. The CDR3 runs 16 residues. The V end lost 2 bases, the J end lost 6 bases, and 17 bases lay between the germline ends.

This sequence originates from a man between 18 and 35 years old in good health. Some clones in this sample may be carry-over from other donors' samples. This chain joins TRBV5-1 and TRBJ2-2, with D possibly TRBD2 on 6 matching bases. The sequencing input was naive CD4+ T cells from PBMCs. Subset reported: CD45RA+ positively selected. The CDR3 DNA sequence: TGCGCCAGCAGCTTCGCCGTCGGGACTTTTGCCGGGGAGCTGTTTTTT. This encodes CASSFAVGTFAGELFF.